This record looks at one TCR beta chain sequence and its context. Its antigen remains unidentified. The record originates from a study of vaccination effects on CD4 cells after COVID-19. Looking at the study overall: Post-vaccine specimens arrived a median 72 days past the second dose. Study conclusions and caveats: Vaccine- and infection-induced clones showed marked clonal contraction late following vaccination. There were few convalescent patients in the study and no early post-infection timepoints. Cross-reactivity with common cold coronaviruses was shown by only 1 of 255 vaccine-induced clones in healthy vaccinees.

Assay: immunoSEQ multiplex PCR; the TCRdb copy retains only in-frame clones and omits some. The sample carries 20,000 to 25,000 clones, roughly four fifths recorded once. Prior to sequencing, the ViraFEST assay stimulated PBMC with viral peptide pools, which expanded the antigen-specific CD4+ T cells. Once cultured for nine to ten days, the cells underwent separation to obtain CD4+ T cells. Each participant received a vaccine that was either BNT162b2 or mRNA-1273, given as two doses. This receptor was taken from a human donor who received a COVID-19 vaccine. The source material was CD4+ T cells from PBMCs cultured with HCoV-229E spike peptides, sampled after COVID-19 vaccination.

The CDR3 region is CASSLILLLPGNTIYF. The CDR3 DNA reads TGTGCCAGCAGCTTGATACTCCTTTTGCCGGGAAACACCATATATTTT. The J gene is TRBJ1-3, the V gene TRBV7-9; D not certain. Germline assignment: CDR1 SEHNR and CDR2 FQNEAQ (reference sequence). This CDR3 is built from 16 residues. V lost 3 bases, J lost 4 bases, and 16 bases lay in between.